This is a list of T cell receptor beta chains from one sample in a study of response to subunit inactivated influenza vaccine. TCRdb processed the RT-PCR reads anew with MiXCR; each CDR3 protein has one entry. The repertoire has approximately 520,000 distinct CDR3 sequences, 16% of them found once; the top ten carry approximately 3%. Sample: CD4+ T cells sorted from PBMCs, taken around 25 months after vaccination. The receptors derive from a man between 50 and 69 years old who received an inactivated influenza vaccine. The CDR3 runs from the conserved cysteine through the conserved F or W. Expanded clones get a size class; other rows say once, few or many, or leave the size out.

J gene: TRBJ2-7
clone size: -
V gene: TRBV5-5
CDR3 protein: CASSKSGVEAYEQYF

J gene: TRBJ2-5
clone size: -
V gene: TRBV3-1
CDR3 protein: CASSHTGTGKETQYF

J gene: TRBJ2-2
clone size: many
V gene: TRBV4-1
CDR3 protein: CASSHYMRGFDTGELFF

J gene: TRBJ2-2
clone size: -
V gene: TRBV5-6
CDR3 protein: CASTSDGGGYGGELFF

J gene: TRBJ1-5
clone size: -
V gene: TRBV6-6
CDR3 protein: CASTWISNQPQHF

J gene: TRBJ2-7
clone size: few
V gene: TRBV15
CDR3 protein: CATSRTGLAPDEQYF

J gene: TRBJ2-3
clone size: few
V gene: TRBV7-2
CDR3 protein: CASSLSGLSHTQYF

J gene: TRBJ1-3
clone size: few
V gene: TRBV4-2
CDR3 protein: CASSQATGPISGKTIYF

J gene: TRBJ1-1
clone size: -
V gene: TRBV5-1
CDR3 protein: CASSLGTGGSAFF

J gene: TRBJ2-5
clone size: -
V gene: TRBV11-1
CDR3 protein: CASSQGLGRAISQETQYF

J gene: TRBJ2-7
clone size: many
V gene: TRBV3-1
CDR3 protein: CASSPGTGHYEQYF

J gene: TRBJ2-7
clone size: many
V gene: TRBV29-1
CDR3 protein: CSVELGGYEQYF

J gene: TRBJ1-4
clone size: few
V gene: TRBV4-3
CDR3 protein: CASSQRDRGNEKLFF

J gene: TRBJ2-1
clone size: -
V gene: TRBV5-1
CDR3 protein: CASSIGTESYNEQFF

J gene: TRBJ1-2
clone size: few
V gene: TRBV12-3/TRBV12-4
CDR3 protein: CASSLNIGGYTF

J gene: TRBJ1-1
clone size: few
V gene: TRBV10-3
CDR3 protein: CAVSRDSNTEAFF

J gene: TRBJ1-1
clone size: -
V gene: TRBV20-1
CDR3 protein: CSAREGSRRDTEAFF

J gene: TRBJ1-3
clone size: -
V gene: TRBV27
CDR3 protein: CASTKSGNTIYF

J gene: TRBJ2-7
clone size: few
V gene: TRBV28
CDR3 protein: CASRQRGTKAQYF

J gene: TRBJ2-3
clone size: -
V gene: TRBV10-3
CDR3 protein: CAISEPGLAGVSTDTQYF

J gene: TRBJ1-1
clone size: few
V gene: TRBV6-1
CDR3 protein: CASSTGQGNTEAFF

J gene: TRBJ2-7
clone size: few
V gene: TRBV25-1
CDR3 protein: CASRGTAPSYEQYF

J gene: TRBJ2-3
clone size: -
V gene: TRBV2
CDR3 protein: CASSPTLRTDTQYF

J gene: TRBJ1-1
clone size: -
V gene: TRBV5-1
CDR3 protein: CASSTNTEAFF

J gene: TRBJ2-4
clone size: few
V gene: TRBV12-3/TRBV12-4
CDR3 protein: CASSQIIRGQGAQNIQYF

J gene: TRBJ2-3
clone size: few
V gene: TRBV20-1
CDR3 protein: CSASRLGPLTDTQYF

J gene: TRBJ2-7
clone size: -
V gene: TRBV12-3/TRBV12-4
CDR3 protein: CASSLRTAARYF

J gene: TRBJ2-1
clone size: -
V gene: TRBV5-1
CDR3 protein: CASSSGFPNEQFF

J gene: TRBJ2-2
clone size: many
V gene: TRBV12-3/TRBV12-4
CDR3 protein: CASSGPDRAIAGELFF

J gene: TRBJ2-5
clone size: few
V gene: TRBV4-3
CDR3 protein: CASSQRKGNRASETQYF

J gene: TRBJ2-1
clone size: -
V gene: TRBV29-1
CDR3 protein: CGAVRLANEQFF

J gene: TRBJ2-1
clone size: -
V gene: TRBV7-9
CDR3 protein: CASSLMAGSNEQFF

J gene: TRBJ2-3
clone size: -
V gene: TRBV14
CDR3 protein: CASSDRGPSTDTQYF

J gene: TRBJ1-2
clone size: -
V gene: TRBV5-1
CDR3 protein: CASSWTDKGYTF

J gene: TRBJ1-2
clone size: few
V gene: TRBV7-8
CDR3 protein: CASSLDSPGQRNYGYTF

J gene: TRBJ2-1
clone size: few
V gene: TRBV20-1
CDR3 protein: CSARTSSGKDEQFF

J gene: TRBJ2-7
clone size: -
V gene: TRBV5-6
CDR3 protein: CASSSKWDRPYEQYF

J gene: TRBJ1-5
clone size: -
V gene: TRBV5-6
CDR3 protein: CASSLGLDQPQHF

J gene: TRBJ2-7
clone size: -
V gene: TRBV12-3/TRBV12-4
CDR3 protein: CASSESGTGGGHEQYF

J gene: TRBJ2-7
clone size: -
V gene: TRBV29-1
CDR3 protein: CSVGGLAGVYEQYF

J gene: TRBJ1-2
clone size: -
V gene: TRBV29-1
CDR3 protein: CSVAGGRWDGYTF

J gene: TRBJ1-5
clone size: few
V gene: TRBV5-6
CDR3 protein: CASSLKANNQPQHF

J gene: TRBJ1-2
clone size: -
V gene: TRBV5-4
CDR3 protein: CASSLGGQGYGYTF

J gene: TRBJ2-3
clone size: many
V gene: TRBV6-1
CDR3 protein: CASRPSGGSTDTQYF

J gene: TRBJ1-6
clone size: -
V gene: TRBV20-1
CDR3 protein: CSAARGGAYNSPLHF

J gene: TRBJ2-1
clone size: few
V gene: TRBV7-2
CDR3 protein: CASSALAGGNNEQFF

J gene: TRBJ1-1
clone size: few
V gene: TRBV5-1
CDR3 protein: CASSLSTGASATEAFF